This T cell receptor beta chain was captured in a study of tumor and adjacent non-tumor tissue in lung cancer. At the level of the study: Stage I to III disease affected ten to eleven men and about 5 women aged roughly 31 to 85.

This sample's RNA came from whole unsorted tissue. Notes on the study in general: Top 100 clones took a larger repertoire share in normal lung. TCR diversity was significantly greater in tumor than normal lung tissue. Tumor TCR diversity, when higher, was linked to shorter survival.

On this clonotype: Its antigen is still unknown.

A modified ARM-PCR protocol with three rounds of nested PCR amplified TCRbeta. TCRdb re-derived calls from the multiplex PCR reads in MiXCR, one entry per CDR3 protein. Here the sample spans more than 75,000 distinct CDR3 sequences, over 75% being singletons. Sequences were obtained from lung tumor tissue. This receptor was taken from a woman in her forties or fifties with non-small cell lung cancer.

CDR3 sequence: CARCLTSGSLYKQYF. For the CDR3, the DNA is TGTGCCAGATGCCTAACTAGCGGGAGTCTTTACAAGCAGTACTTC. V usage is TRBV4-2 and J usage is TRBJ2-7, with 11 nucleotides matching TRBD2. The CDR3 totals 15 residues. Germline CDR1 reads LGHNA; CDR2 reads YNFKEQ. J was trimmed by 8 bases and V by 9 bases; bases with no gene match: 15.